The next 10 T cell receptor beta chains were all read from a single sample in a study of cytomegalovirus exposure and HLA in healthy donors. PCR primers comprised 60 Vbeta and 13 Jbeta primers. The table came from immunoSEQ multiplex PCR; TCRdb's copy has only in-frame clones and leaves some out. This sample contains some 150,000 clones. Sequenced sample: PBMCs. The receptors here all came from a woman under 30 in good health and CMV-seronegative.

The gene calls are TRBV7-8 and TRBJ1-1, with a possible D match to TRBD1 (5 bases). Looked up from germline, CDR1 is SGHVS and CDR2 is FQNEAQ. Trimming shortened V by 6 bases and J by 3 bases, and 11 bases separated the two germline ends. CDR3 length equals 13 residues. CDR3 nucleotides: TGTGCCAGCAGTCCCTTAGGGGACACTGAAGCTTTCTTT. This codes for CASSPLGDTEAFF. The full variable domain, in which reference TRBV7-8 and TRBJ1-1 provide the parts outside the CDR3, is GAGVSQSPRYKVAKRGQDVALRCDPISGHVSLFWYQQALGQGPEFLTYFQNEAQLDKSGLPSDRFFAERPEGSVSTLKIQRTQQEDSAVYLCASSPLGDTEAFFGQGTRLTVV.

The rearrangement uses TRBV5-1 and TRBJ1-1; perhaps TRBD1 as D (6 bases). Trimming stripped 0 bases from V and 0 bases from J, with 12 bases between. CDR3 length: 16 amino acids. Germline V lookup: CDR1 SGHRS, CDR2 YFSETQ. The CDR3 sequence: CASSLVTGTMNTEAFF. CDR3 sequence (DNA): TGCGCCAGCAGCTTGGTGACAGGAACCATGAACACTGAAGCTTTCTTT.

V and J are TRBV7-9 and TRBJ2-1; D call uncertain. Trimming removed 1 base from V and 10 bases from J, with 11 bases in between. Germline loops: CDR1 SEHNR, CDR2 FQNEAQ (reference sequence). There are 13 residues in the CDR3. The CDR3 sequence: CASSLVARQEQFF. The CDR3 DNA is TGTGCCAGCAGCTTAGTAGCTCGGCAGGAGCAGTTCTTC.

The rearrangement uses TRBV7-9 and TRBJ1-2; D remains unclear. The CDR3 spans 15 residues. Deletions cut 5 bases from V and 5 bases from J, with 18 bases between. The germline V gene has CDR1 SEHNR and CDR2 FQNEAQ (reference sequence). The CDR3 DNA reads TGTGCCAGCAGCCGCGGGCAGGATAAAATATATGGCTACACCTTC. Its translation is CASSRGQDKIYGYTF.

The chain employs TRBV6-5 and TRBJ1-1; no clear D. This CDR3 comprises 14 residues. CDR1 and CDR2 from the germline V gene are MNHEY and SVGAGI. With 5 bases removed from V and 5 bases from J, the gap between germline ends came to 15 bases. CDR3 protein: CASSPKSMRTEAFF. The CDR3 DNA follows: TGTGCCAGCAGTCCCAAGTCTATGAGAACTGAAGCTTTCTTT.

As to this clone: Its ends do not fully match the called genes, so a read error is possible. This chain connects TRBV7-7 to TRBJ2-2, with 7 bases lining up with TRBD1. This CDR3 has 13 residues. Germline CDR1 and CDR2: SSHAT and FNYEAQ (reference sequence). The CDR3 is CASSPGQVGQLFF. CDR3 in DNA: TGTGCTAGCAGCCCCGGACAGGTGGGGCAGCTGTTTTTT.

The rearrangement uses TRBV30 and TRBJ1-1; D ambiguous. Trimming cost V 1 base and J 1 base, with 7 bases left between them. This CDR3 comprises 13 residues. Germline V gene lookup returns CDR1 GTSNPN and CDR2 SVGIG (reference sequence). The DNA of the CDR3 is TGTGCCTGGAGTGGGGCGGGGAACACTGAAGCTTTCTTT. It encodes CAWSGAGNTEAFF.

The rearrangement uses TRBV11-2 and TRBJ2-1, with 10 bases identical to TRBD1. This CDR3 is 15 amino acids long. The V gene end was trimmed by 5 bases and the J gene end by 5 bases; junction bases not matched to a gene: 6. In germline, CDR1 is SGHAT, CDR2 FQNNGV. The CDR3, as DNA: TGTGCCAGCAGCGGGTGGGACAGGGGCGACAATGAGCAGTTCTTC. This codes for CASSGWDRGDNEQFF.

The rearrangement links TRBV6-1 to TRBJ1-1; D unresolved. V was clipped by 6 bases and J by 8 bases, with 16 bases between them. Per germline, CDR1 MNHNS and CDR2 SASEGT. The CDR3 totals 13 residues. The CDR3 is CASRPNWAREAFF. The CDR3, as DNA: TGTGCCAGCAGACCCAACTGGGCAAGAGAAGCTTTCTTT.

V and J are TRBV15 and TRBJ1-5; 9 bases line up with TRBD1. The CDR3 loop spans 18 amino acids. With V trimmed by 1 base and J by 0 bases, 7 bases remained unmatched. CDR1 and CDR2 (germline): LNHNV, YYDKDF (reference sequence). CDR3 DNA: TGTGCCACCAGCAGAGTCGGGGACAGGGAATATAGCAATCAGCCCCAGCATTTT. Amino acid sequence: CATSRVGDREYSNQPQHF.